The rows below give T cell receptor beta chains drawn from one sample of a study of cytomegalovirus exposure and HLA in healthy donors. Repertoires were generated with immunoSEQ multiplex PCR, while TCRdb's copy carries only in-frame clones and drops some. The table shows more than 70,000 clones, with approximately 70% occurring only once. The sample was PBMCs. Receptors originate from a woman aged 45-65 years in good health and CMV-seropositive. The CDR3 runs from the conserved cysteine through the conserved F or W. The order of the fields is clone size, V gene, D gene, J gene, CDR3 DNA, CDR3 protein. A D gene is named only where the DNA matches it firmly. The size entry is marked missing in some rows and otherwise reads once, few, many or a size class.

size: .
V: TRBV7-8
D: TRBD1
J: TRBJ1-5
DNA: TGTGCCAGCAGCTTAGTTTTAAACAGGGGAGGCAATCAGCCCCAGCATTTT
CDR3: CASSLVLNRGGNQPQHF

size: many
V: TRBV27
D: TRBD1
J: TRBJ2-7
DNA: TGTGCCAGCAGGGGGACAGCTTCCTACGAGCAGTACTTC
CDR3: CASRGTASYEQYF

size: few
V: TRBV2
D: .
J: TRBJ2-3
DNA: TGTGCCAGCAGTGGGCTAGGCACAGATACGCAGTATTTT
CDR3: CASSGLGTDTQYF

size: .
V: TRBV28
D: .
J: TRBJ2-6
DNA: TGTGCCAGCAGTTGGAGGATTGGGGCCAACGTCCTGACTTTC
CDR3: CASSWRIGANVLTF

size: .
V: TRBV6-6
D: .
J: TRBJ2-7
DNA: TGTGCCAGCAGTTACGACAGAGTCTACGAGCAGTACTTC
CDR3: CASSYDRVYEQYF

size: .
V: TRBV5-8
D: .
J: TRBJ1-5
DNA: TGTGCCAGCAGCTTTATCCCGGACAGAGGAACAGCTAGCAATCAGCCCCAGCATTTT
CDR3: CASSFIPDRGTASNQPQHF

size: few
V: TRBV6-6
D: .
J: TRBJ1-4
DNA: TGTGCCAGCAGTTACTCGACTGGAACTAATGAAAAACTGTTTTTT
CDR3: CASSYSTGTNEKLFF

size: .
V: TRBV13
D: .
J: TRBJ1-3
DNA: TGTGCCAGCACCGATGTAGTCTCTGGAAACACCATATATTTT
CDR3: CASTDVVSGNTIYF

size: few
V: TRBV10-2
D: TRBD1
J: TRBJ1-1
DNA: TGCGCCAGCAGTACAGGGGTCATGAACACTGAAGCTTTCTTT
CDR3: CASSTGVMNTEAFF

size: .
V: TRBV6-6
D: .
J: TRBJ1-2
DNA: TGTGCCAGCAGTTACTCGACAGCTTCTAACTATGGCTACACCTTC
CDR3: CASSYSTASNYGYTF

size: .
V: TRBV5-1
D: TRBD1
J: TRBJ1-5
DNA: TGCGCCAGCAGCTTGGGAGGGGGCGATCAGCCCCAGCATTTT
CDR3: CASSLGGGDQPQHF

size: .
V: TRBV2
D: .
J: TRBJ2-5
DNA: TGTGCCAGCAGTGAGGGGGGATGGAGTACCCAGTACTTC
CDR3: CASSEGGWSTQYF

size: .
V: TRBV28
D: TRBD1
J: TRBJ1-2
DNA: TGTGCCAGCAGTTTATATCAGGGGGACAAGGGCTACACCTTC
CDR3: CASSLYQGDKGYTF

size: .
V: TRBV6-5
D: TRBD1
J: TRBJ1-1
DNA: TGTGCCAGCAGTTGGCAGGGGACAGAACTCTTTGAAGCTTTCTTT
CDR3: CASSWQGTELFEAFF

size: few
V: TRBV2
D: TRBD1
J: TRBJ1-1
DNA: TGTGCCAGCAGGACAGGGGTAAAAGCTTTCTTT
CDR3: CASRTGVKAFF

size: .
V: TRBV19
D: TRBD1
J: TRBJ2-3
DNA: TGTGCCACCATGGACAGGGCGTCAGATACGCAGTATTTT
CDR3: CATMDRASDTQYF

size: .
V: TRBV6-1
D: TRBD1
J: TRBJ1-2
DNA: TGTGCCAGCACGTCCCAGGGGGCATGGGGTGGCTACACCTTC
CDR3: CASTSQGAWGGYTF

size: .
V: TRBV7-2
D: TRBD1
J: TRBJ2-1
DNA: TGTGCCAGCAGCATCCGTCAGGGGGACTCCTACAATGAGCAGTTCTTC
CDR3: CASSIRQGDSYNEQFF

size: .
V: TRBV29-1
D: TRBD2
J: TRBJ2-7
DNA: TGCAGCGTTTCCCTAGCGGCCTACGAGCAGTACTTC
CDR3: CSVSLAAYEQYF

size: .
V: TRBV30
D: TRBD2
J: TRBJ2-1
DNA: TGTGCCTGGAGTTATAGCGGGAGTCGATACAATGAGCAGTTCTTC
CDR3: CAWSYSGSRYNEQFF

size: .
V: TRBV5-1
D: TRBD2
J: TRBJ2-1
DNA: TGCGCCAGCAGCCCGGGACTAGCGGGAGGCTACAATGAGCAGTTCTTC
CDR3: CASSPGLAGGYNEQFF

size: .
V: TRBV9
D: .
J: TRBJ2-1
DNA: TGTGCCAGCAGTAAGACTCAACAGGGTCACAATGAGCAGTTCTTC
CDR3: CASSKTQQGHNEQFF

size: .
V: TRBV7-7
D: TRBD1
J: TRBJ2-3
DNA: TGTGCCAGCAGCCAGACAGGGACCACAGATACGCAGTATTTT
CDR3: CASSQTGTTDTQYF

size: .
V: TRBV10-3
D: TRBD1
J: TRBJ1-5
DNA: TGTGCCATCAGCCGAACAGGGGATTCTAGCAATCAGCCCCAGCATTTT
CDR3: CAISRTGDSSNQPQHF

size: .
V: TRBV28
D: TRBD2
J: TRBJ2-5
DNA: TGTGCCAGCAGTTTCCCGGGAGGGGAGACCCAGTACTTC
CDR3: CASSFPGGETQYF

size: .
V: TRBV7-9
D: .
J: TRBJ1-5
DNA: TGTGCCAGCATGCCCCCCGGGGGGACGCATCAGCCCCAGCATTTT
CDR3: CASMPPGGTHQPQHF

size: few
V: TRBV28
D: .
J: TRBJ1-1
DNA: TGTGCCAGCAGTGAGAGGATGAACACTGAAGCTTTCTTT
CDR3: CASSERMNTEAFF

size: many
V: TRBV28
D: .
J: TRBJ2-6
DNA: TGTGCCAGCAGTTTATGGGGCCTAGCGTCTGGGGCCAACGTCCTGACTTTC
CDR3: CASSLWGLASGANVLTF

size: once
V: TRBV11-2
D: TRBD2
J: TRBJ2-3
DNA: TGTGCCAGCAGCTTCCCTAGCGGAACAGGCACAGATACGCAGTATTTT
CDR3: CASSFPSGTGTDTQYF

size: .
V: TRBV5-4
D: TRBD1
J: TRBJ2-1
DNA: TGTGCCAGCAGCTTGGCCTTACAGGGGAATACTGAGCAGTTCTTC
CDR3: CASSLALQGNTEQFF

size: .
V: TRBV4-3
D: .
J: TRBJ2-7
DNA: TGCGCCAGCAGCCAAGATCACAGGGTGCTCATCTACGAGCAGTACTTC
CDR3: CASSQDHRVLIYEQYF

size: few
V: TRBV9
D: TRBD1
J: TRBJ1-2
DNA: TGTGCCAGCAGCGTAGATACCGGACAGGGAGCTAACTATGGCTACACCTTC
CDR3: CASSVDTGQGANYGYTF

size: .
V: TRBV5-6
D: TRBD1
J: TRBJ1-4
DNA: TGTGCCAGCAGCACCGGGACAGGGGTTCGAGAAAAACTGTTTTTT
CDR3: CASSTGTGVREKLFF

size: .
V: TRBV4-1
D: TRBD2
J: TRBJ2-2
DNA: TGCGCCAGCAGCCTGGCGGGAGGCACCGGGGAGCTGTTTTTT
CDR3: CASSLAGGTGELFF

size: .
V: TRBV4-3
D: TRBD1
J: TRBJ1-2
DNA: TGCGCCAGCAGCCAAGGCAGGGGGTCTTTATATGGCTACACCTTC
CDR3: CASSQGRGSLYGYTF

size: .
V: TRBV7-9
D: .
J: TRBJ1-1
DNA: TGTGCCAGCAGCTCACAGGGAGGGCGAACTGAAGCTTTCTTT
CDR3: CASSSQGGRTEAFF

size: .
V: TRBV7-8
D: .
J: TRBJ1-4
DNA: TGTGCCAGCACCCCCCGGGGGCGGGAGGGGGAACTGTTTTTT
CDR3: CASTPRGREGELFF

size: few
V: TRBV10-3
D: .
J: TRBJ1-5
DNA: TGTGCCATCAGTCGGGATAGCAATCAGCCCCAGCATTTT
CDR3: CAISRDSNQPQHF

size: .
V: TRBV7-8
D: TRBD2
J: TRBJ2-5
DNA: TGTGCCAGCAGCTTAGTGGGACTAGCGGAAGAGACCCAGTACTTC
CDR3: CASSLVGLAEETQYF

size: few
V: TRBV9
D: .
J: TRBJ2-5
DNA: TGTGCCAGCAGCGTAGCTACTGGGGGCTCCCAAGAGACCCAGTACTTC
CDR3: CASSVATGGSQETQYF

size: once
V: TRBV4-3
D: .
J: TRBJ2-5
DNA: TGCGCCAGCAGCCAAGATATCGGAGAGACCCAGTACTTC
CDR3: CASSQDIGETQYF

size: .
V: TRBV2
D: TRBD2
J: TRBJ2-1
DNA: TGTGCCAGCAGTGAATTTTGGGGGAGGGATGAGCAGTTCTTC
CDR3: CASSEFWGRDEQFF

size: .
V: TRBV30
D: .
J: TRBJ2-5
DNA: TGTGCCTGGAGTGTAGGTTCCAGTAGCGAGACCCAGTACTTC
CDR3: CAWSVGSSSETQYF

size: .
V: TRBV9
D: TRBD2
J: TRBJ2-5
DNA: TGTGCCAGCAGCCCGGGAAGGAAGCGGGAGGCCGGAGGTCAAGAGACCCAGTACTTC
CDR3: CASSPGRKREAGGQETQYF

size: .
V: TRBV7-8
D: TRBD1
J: TRBJ1-3
DNA: TGTGCCAGCAGCCAGGACAGGGTGAGCTCTGGAAACACCATATATTTT
CDR3: CASSQDRVSSGNTIYF

size: few
V: TRBV27
D: .
J: TRBJ1-2
DNA: TGTGCCAGCAGTTTATCCCTTCGGTACCTCGCTAACTATGGCTACACCTTC
CDR3: CASSLSLRYLANYGYTF

size: .
V: TRBV4-3
D: TRBD2
J: TRBJ2-7
DNA: TGCGCCAGCAGCCGTTCGGGACTAGCGGGACCCTACGAGCAGTACTTC
CDR3: CASSRSGLAGPYEQYF

size: .
V: TRBV7-9
D: TRBD2
J: TRBJ2-5
DNA: TGTGCCAGCAGCTTAGATGGTCTAGCGGGAGGAGAGACCCAGTACTTC
CDR3: CASSLDGLAGGETQYF

size: .
V: TRBV15
D: TRBD1
J: TRBJ2-7
DNA: TGTGCCACCAGCGGGGGACAGGGCAGGGAGCAGTACTTC
CDR3: CATSGGQGREQYF